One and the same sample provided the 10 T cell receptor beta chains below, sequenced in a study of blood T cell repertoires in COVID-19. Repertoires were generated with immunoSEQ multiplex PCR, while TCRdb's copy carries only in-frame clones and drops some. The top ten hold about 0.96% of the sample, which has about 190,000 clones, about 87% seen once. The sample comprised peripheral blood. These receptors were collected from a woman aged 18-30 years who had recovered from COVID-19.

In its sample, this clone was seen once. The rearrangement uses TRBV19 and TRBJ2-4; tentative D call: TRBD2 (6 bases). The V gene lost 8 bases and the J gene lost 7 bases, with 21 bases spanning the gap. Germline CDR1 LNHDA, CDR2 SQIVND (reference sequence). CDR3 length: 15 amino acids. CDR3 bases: TGTGCCAGTGACCTTGGGGGGAGCCCCCTGAACATTCAGTACTTC. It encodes CASDLGGSPLNIQYF.

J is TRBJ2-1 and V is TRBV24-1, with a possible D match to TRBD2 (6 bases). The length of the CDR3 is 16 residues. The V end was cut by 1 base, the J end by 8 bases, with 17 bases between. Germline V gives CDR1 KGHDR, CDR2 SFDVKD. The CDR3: CATSDLRRDGGDEQFF. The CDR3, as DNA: TGTGCCACCAGTGATTTAAGGCGGGACGGAGGGGATGAGCAGTTCTTC.

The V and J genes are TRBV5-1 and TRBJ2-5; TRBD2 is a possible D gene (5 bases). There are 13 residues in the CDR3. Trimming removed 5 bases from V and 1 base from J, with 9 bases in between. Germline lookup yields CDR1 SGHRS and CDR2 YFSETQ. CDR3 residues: CASRLGTQETQYF. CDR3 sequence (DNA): TGCGCCAGCAGACTAGGAACCCAAGAGACCCAGTACTTC.

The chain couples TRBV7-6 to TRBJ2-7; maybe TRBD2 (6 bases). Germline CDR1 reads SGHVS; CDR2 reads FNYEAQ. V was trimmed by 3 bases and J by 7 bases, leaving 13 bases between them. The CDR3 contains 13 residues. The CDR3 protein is CASSFSLGREQYV. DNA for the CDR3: TGTGCCAGCAGCTTTTCCCTGGGGAGGGAGCAGTACGTC.

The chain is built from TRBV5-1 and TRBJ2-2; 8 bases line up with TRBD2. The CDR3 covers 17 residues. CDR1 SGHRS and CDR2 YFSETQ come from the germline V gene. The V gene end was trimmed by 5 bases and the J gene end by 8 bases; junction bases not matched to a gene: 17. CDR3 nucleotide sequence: TGCGCCAGCAGAGATATCTTTAGCGGGACCAAGCTTGGGGAGCTGTTTTTT. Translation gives CASRDIFSGTKLGELFF.

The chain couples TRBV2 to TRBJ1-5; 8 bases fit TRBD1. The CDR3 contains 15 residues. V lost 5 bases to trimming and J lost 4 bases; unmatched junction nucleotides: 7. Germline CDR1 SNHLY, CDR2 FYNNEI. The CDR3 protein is CASSLSTGGNQPQHF. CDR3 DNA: TGTGCCAGCAGTCTCTCCACAGGGGGGAATCAGCCCCAGCATTTT. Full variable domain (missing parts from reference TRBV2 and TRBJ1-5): EPEVTQTPSHQVTQMGQEVILRCVPISNHLYFYWYRQILGQKVEFLVSFYNNEISEKSEIFDDQFSVERPDGSNFTLKIRSTKLEDSAMYFCASSLSTGGNQPQHFGDGTRLSIL.

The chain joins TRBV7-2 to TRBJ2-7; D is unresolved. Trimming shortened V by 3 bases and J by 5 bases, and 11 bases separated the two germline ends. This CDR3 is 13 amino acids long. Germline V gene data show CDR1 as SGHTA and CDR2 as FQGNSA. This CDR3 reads CASSLGLMNEQYV. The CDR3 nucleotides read TGTGCCAGCAGCTTGGGCTTGATGAACGAGCAGTACGTC.

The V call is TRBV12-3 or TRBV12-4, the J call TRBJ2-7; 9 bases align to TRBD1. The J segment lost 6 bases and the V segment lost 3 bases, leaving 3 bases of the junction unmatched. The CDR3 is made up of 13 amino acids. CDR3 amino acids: CASSFTGGSEQYV. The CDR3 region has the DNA TGTGCCAGCAGTTTTACAGGGGGCTCCGAGCAGTACGTC.

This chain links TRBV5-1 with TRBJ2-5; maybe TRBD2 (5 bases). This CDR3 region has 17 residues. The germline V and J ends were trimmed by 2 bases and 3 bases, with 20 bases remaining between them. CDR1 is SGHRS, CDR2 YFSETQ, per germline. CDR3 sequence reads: CASSFDYPPAAKETQYF. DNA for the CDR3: TGCGCCAGCAGCTTTGACTACCCCCCAGCAGCCAAAGAGACCCAGTACTTC.

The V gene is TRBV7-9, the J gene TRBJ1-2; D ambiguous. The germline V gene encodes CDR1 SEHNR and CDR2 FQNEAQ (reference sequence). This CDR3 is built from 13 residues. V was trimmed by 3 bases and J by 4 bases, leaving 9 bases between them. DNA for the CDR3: TGTGCCAGCAGCTTCAGTGTCTCCTATGGCTACACCTTC. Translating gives CASSFSVSYGYTF.